This T cell receptor beta chain is from a study of T cell responses to AZD1222 COVID-19 vaccine. Study-wide results and limits: In the spike-specific TCR repertoire, nearly half reportedly target unmutated variant regions. There were mostly white British donors and more females than males, and clonal diversity was possibly underestimated.

This CDR3 has 13 amino acids. From germline, CDR1 is LGHNA and CDR2 YNFKEQ. V was trimmed by 5 bases and J by 6 bases, leaving 13 bases between them. Profiling relied on immunoSEQ multiplex PCR, and the TCRdb table lists in-frame clones only, not all of them. The data contain tens of thousands of clones, around nine tenths of them singletons. Comments on this clone: What it binds is not known.

The material sequenced was peripheral blood, taken on day 0 of AZD1222 vaccination. This receptor was obtained from an adult in good health. The V call is TRBV4-2, the J call TRBJ1-1; D remains unclear. DNA for the CDR3: TGTGCCAGCAGCTACCAATTGATCGCTGAAGCTTTCTTT. Translating gives CASSYQLIAEAFF.